This T cell receptor (beta chain) came from a study of T cells after yellow fever vaccination. The wider study: The fractions with low cell numbers were processed using SMART-Seq v4 Ultra Low Input.

The germline CDR1 and CDR2 sequences are DFQATT and SNEGSKA (reference sequence). V was trimmed by 6 bases and J by 0 bases, leaving 9 bases between them. The CDR3 has 12 amino acids. This clonotype has ten or more counts. The antigen is unknown. Findings and limits, study-wide: A minor fraction of clonotypes spanned both CD4 and CD8 compartments. The presence of abundant clonotypes contaminating from the bulk population was possible in FACS-sorted repertoires.

Template-switching 5'RACE yielded the TCR cDNA; a universal primer site and UMIs were added in the process. TCRdb called the 5' RACE reads again in MiXCR, with one record for every CDR3 protein. This table holds under 350,000 distinct CDR3 sequences, 4.1% found once. The chain couples TRBV20-1 to TRBJ2-7; possibly TRBD1 or TRBD2 for D (6 bases each). The material sequenced was PBMCs, taken 5 days after the yellow fever booster vaccination. This clonotype was sampled from a man between 18 and 29 years old who received the YFV17D yellow fever vaccine. The CDR3 is CSAEGVSYEQYF. In DNA, the CDR3 is TGCAGTGCGGAGGGGGTCTCCTACGAGCAGTACTTC.